One sample yielded the 32 T cell receptor beta chains listed below, sequenced in a study of cytomegalovirus exposure and HLA in healthy donors. Clones were read by immunoSEQ multiplex PCR, and TCRdb kept only the in-frame ones, dropping some. The sample consists of under 95,000 clones, around 94% of them appearing once. Sequencing input: PBMCs. The source of these receptors is a woman aged 18 to 35 in good health and CMV-seropositive.

The chain has TRBV7-6 and TRBJ1-1, with a weak D call TRBD1 (6 bases). The CDR3 is made up of 13 amino acids. The germline V and J ends were trimmed by 5 bases and 2 bases, with 9 bases remaining between them. The V gene's germline CDR1 is SGHVS and CDR2 FNYEAQ. The CDR3 here is CASSQDSNTEAFF. For the CDR3, the DNA is TGTGCCAGCAGCCAGGACAGCAACACTGAAGCTTTCTTT.

The genes are TRBV7-6 and TRBJ2-1; 8 positions agree with TRBD1. J lost 7 bases, V lost 3 bases, and 5 bases had no gene match. This CDR3 region has 14 residues. Germline V gives CDR1 SGHVS, CDR2 FNYEAQ. The CDR3 DNA sequence: TGTGCCAGCAGCTTTAGGACAGGGTATAATGAGCAGTTCTTC. Protein: CASSFRTGYNEQFF.

The CDR3 spells CASSPGPAGATTYYEQYF. The CDR3 DNA reads as TGTGCCAGCAGTCCTGGCCCGGCGGGGGCTACCACCTACTACGAGCAGTACTTC. The V and J genes are TRBV4-2 and TRBJ2-7, with a tentative D call TRBD2 (7 bases). This CDR3 is 18 amino acids long. Germline V gene lookup returns CDR1 LGHNA and CDR2 YNFKEQ. V lost 6 bases and J lost 3, with 27 bases in between.

This clone was detected only once. CDR3 protein: CASSYMAGTTDTQYF. DNA of the CDR3: TGTGCCAGCAGTTACATGGCGGGGACCACAGATACGCAGTATTTT. This chain joins TRBV6-5 and TRBJ2-3; D may be TRBD2 (6 bases). Trimming pared 2 bases from V and 2 bases from J, leaving 11 bases between. This CDR3 region has 15 residues. Germline loops: CDR1 MNHEY, CDR2 SVGAGI.

This chain connects TRBV2 to TRBJ2-7, with 7 bases fitting TRBD1. The length of the CDR3 is 14 residues. The V and J ends lost 6 bases and 0 bases, in that order; junction bases with no gene match: 5. Germline V gene data show CDR1 as SNHLY and CDR2 as FYNNEI. The CDR3 nucleotides are TGTGCCAGCAGAGGACAGGTTAGCTCCTACGAGCAGTACTTC. Residues: CASRGQVSSYEQYF.

The V gene is TRBV28, the J gene TRBJ1-1, with 9 positions matching TRBD1. The CDR3 loop spans 16 amino acids. Per germline, CDR1 MDHEN and CDR2 SYDVKM. Trimming at V came to 6 bases and at J to 4 bases, leaving 12 bases not matched to a gene. The CDR3 DNA reads as TGTGCCAGCAGACCCGGGACAGGGTATTCAGGCACTGAAGCTTTCTTT. This encodes CASRPGTGYSGTEAFF.

The chain combines TRBV7-9 with TRBJ1-1, with 8 bases lining up with TRBD1. Germline lookup yields CDR1 SEHNR and CDR2 FQNEAQ (reference sequence). V gave up 3 bases and J gave up 3 bases; unmatched junction bases: 9. The CDR3 totals 16 residues. The CDR3 sequence: CASSFGFGQGDTEAFF. The CDR3 nucleotides are TGTGCCAGCAGCTTCGGTTTCGGACAGGGAGACACTGAAGCTTTCTTT.

The chain joins TRBV30 to TRBJ2-1, with unresolved D. The length of the CDR3 is 11 residues. The V end lost 4 bases, the J end lost 5 bases, and 6 bases lay between the germline ends. Per germline, CDR1 GTSNPN and CDR2 SVGIG (reference sequence). CDR3 residues: CAWIGDNEQFF. In DNA, the CDR3 is TGTGCCTGGATAGGAGACAATGAGCAGTTCTTC.

The chain's CDR3 is CASSLTSGRPLGEQYF. The CDR3, as DNA: TGCGCCAGCAGCCTGACTAGCGGGAGGCCCCTGGGCGAGCAGTACTTC. The V and J genes are TRBV4-3 and TRBJ2-7, with 13 bases lining up with TRBD2. V dropped 4 bases and J dropped 6; count of bases not matched to a gene: 9. Germline V gene lookup returns CDR1 LGHNA and CDR2 YSLEER. CDR3 length equals 16 residues.

The chain is built from TRBV5-8 and TRBJ1-2; D possibly corresponds to TRBD1 (5 bases). Germline values: CDR1 SGHTS, CDR2 YDEGEE. The CDR3 covers 12 residues. V shed 2 bases and J shed 8 bases, with 10 bases lying between them. The CDR3 bases are TGTGCCAGCAGCTTCAGGGTTGACGGCTACACCTTC. It codes for CASSFRVDGYTF.

The chain has TRBV7-9 and TRBJ1-1, with D maybe TRBD1 (5 bases). Trimming removed 2 bases at V and 0 bases at J, with 16 bases between. Per germline, CDR1 SEHNR and CDR2 FQNEAQ (reference sequence). There are 17 residues in the CDR3. DNA for the CDR3: TGTGCCAGCAGCTTATTGAAGACAGCTGCTATGAACACTGAAGCTTTCTTT. Its protein product is CASSLLKTAAMNTEAFF.

The V call is TRBV27, the J call TRBJ2-7; tentative D call: TRBD2 (5 bases). CDR1 and CDR2 (germline): MNHEY, SMNVEV (reference sequence). The CDR3 consists of 12 residues. The ends were cut back, 8 bases at V and 6 bases at J, with 14 bases in the middle. The CDR3 sequence is CASGGSKGEQYF. Here the CDR3 DNA reads TGTGCCAGCGGCGGGTCCAAGGGCGAGCAGTACTTC.

The gene calls are TRBV28 and TRBJ2-7; maybe TRBD2 (5 bases). Germline values: CDR1 MDHEN, CDR2 SYDVKM. V was cut by 3 bases and J by 3 bases, with 12 bases left in between. This CDR3 has 14 residues. CDR3 in amino acids: CASSLRAGLYEQYF. In DNA form, the CDR3 reads TGTGCCAGCAGTTTGAGGGCAGGCCTCTACGAGCAGTACTTC.

In DNA, the CDR3 is TGTGCCAGCAGCTTAGAGAGTAGCGGGGGATACAATGAGCAGTTCTTC. Protein: CASSLESSGGYNEQFF. The chain combines TRBV7-2 with TRBJ2-1; 9 positions agree with TRBD2. This CDR3 spans 16 amino acids. Looked up from germline, CDR1 is SGHTA and CDR2 is FQGNSA. V trimming: 1 base; J trimming: 4 bases; junction bases outside the gene matches: 5.

V gene TRBV27 combines with J gene TRBJ1-1; tentative D call: TRBD1 (5 bases). V shed 4 bases and J shed 3 bases, with 18 bases lying between them. This CDR3 spans 16 amino acids. Germline lookup yields CDR1 MNHEY and CDR2 SMNVEV (reference sequence). CDR3 in DNA: TGTGCCAGCAGTTCTCACGTAAAAACAGGACACACTGAAGCTTTCTTT. Residues: CASSSHVKTGHTEAFF.

The rearrangement uses TRBV4-3 and TRBJ2-7, with D perhaps matching TRBD1 (6 bases). This CDR3 has 15 residues. Germline-derived CDR1 and CDR2 are LGHNA and YSLEER. Trimming pared 5 bases from V and 4 bases from J, leaving 18 bases between. CDR3 sequence (DNA): TGCGCCAGCAGCACGGCAAGGGGGTTAGGGTACGAGCAGTACTTC. Protein: CASSTARGLGYEQYF.

The CDR3 loop is CAWSVVGSLNQPQHF. The CDR3 DNA reads as TGTGCCTGGAGTGTAGTGGGGAGCCTAAATCAGCCCCAGCATTTT. The V and J genes are TRBV30 and TRBJ1-5; no definite D call. Germline CDR1 and CDR2: GTSNPN and SVGIG (reference sequence). The CDR3 has 15 amino acids. Trimming shortened V by 0 bases and J by 4 bases, and 13 bases separated the two germline ends. The complete variable domain, with remaining parts taken from reference TRBV30 and TRBJ1-5, reads SQTIHQWPATLVQPVGSPLSLECTVEGTSNPNLYWYRQAAGRGLQLLFYSVGIGQISSEVPQNLSASRPQDRQFILSSKKLLLSDSGFYLCAWSVVGSLNQPQHFGDGTRLSIL.

The J gene is TRBJ1-1, the V gene TRBV6-6; D unclear. The CDR3 length is 13 residues. Trimming stripped 6 bases from V and 1 base from J, with 9 bases between. CDR1 MNHNY and CDR2 SVGAGI come from the germline V gene (reference sequence). The CDR3 coding sequence is TGTGCCAGCAGGAGGTTGGGGAACACTGAAGCTTTCTTT. Translating gives CASRRLGNTEAFF.

This clone has only one observation. V gene TRBV4-1 combines with J gene TRBJ1-1; D might be TRBD1 (6 bases). Germline CDR1 is MGHRA and CDR2 is YSYEKL. The V and J ends lost 1 base and 1 base respectively, with 10 bases between them. This CDR3 has 15 amino acids. The CDR3 region is CASSQVAGANTEAFF. As DNA, the CDR3 is TGCGCCAGCAGCCAAGTCGCAGGGGCGAACACTGAAGCTTTCTTT.

V is TRBV7-9 and J is TRBJ1-2, with TRBD1 identical over 7 bases. The CDR3 loop spans 15 amino acids. From germline, CDR1 is SEHNR and CDR2 FQNEAQ (reference sequence). V was clipped by 2 bases and J by 4 bases; unmatched bases: 7. The chain's CDR3 is CASSLRSGGSYGYTF. DNA of the CDR3: TGTGCCAGCAGCTTACGATCAGGGGGTAGCTATGGCTACACCTTC.

This chain connects TRBV4-3 to TRBJ2-3, with 10 bases that match TRBD2. Trimming took 4 bases from V and 1 from J; bases not matched to a gene: 2. Germline-derived CDR1 and CDR2 are LGHNA and YSLEER. This CDR3 comprises 15 residues. Here the CDR3 DNA reads TGCGCCAGCAGCCCGGGGACTAGCGGCACAGATACGCAGTATTTT. It encodes CASSPGTSGTDTQYF.

CDR3 sequence (DNA): TGTGCCTGGAAACAGATGGGCACAGATACGCAGTATTTT. It codes for CAWKQMGTDTQYF. The V gene is TRBV30, the J gene TRBJ2-3; D is uncertain. The V end lost 4 bases, the J end lost 1 base, and 9 bases lay between the germline ends. The CDR3 is made up of 13 amino acids. Germline loops: CDR1 GTSNPN, CDR2 SVGIG (reference sequence).

The chain couples TRBV29-1 to TRBJ1-2; 8 bases align to TRBD1. V dropped 6 bases and J dropped 7; count of bases not matched to a gene: 10. Germline assignment: CDR1 SQVTM and CDR2 ANQGSEA. The CDR3 runs to 13 residues. The CDR3 bases are TGCAGCGTCCCGGTTCAGGGGGCAGTTGGCTACACCTTC. As protein: CSVPVQGAVGYTF. The variable domain in full, with the rest retrieved from reference TRBV29-1 and TRBJ1-2, is SAVISQKPSRDICQRGTSLTIQCQVDSQVTMMFWYRQQPGQSLTLIATANQGSEATYESGFVIDKFPISRPNLTFSTLTVSNMSPEDSSIYLCSVPVQGAVGYTFGSGTRLTVV.

The V gene is TRBV4-1, the J gene TRBJ1-2, with D perhaps matching TRBD1 (5 bases). Germline CDR1 and CDR2: MGHRA and YSYEKL. V was trimmed by 1 base and J by 6 bases, leaving 18 bases between them. The CDR3 runs 16 residues. CDR3 in amino acids: CASSQGYAGVSDGYTF. DNA for the CDR3: TGCGCCAGCAGCCAAGGATACGCGGGGGTATCTGATGGCTACACCTTC.

The chain combines TRBV25-1 with TRBJ2-5; the D gene is possibly TRBD1 (6 bases). Trimming removed 4 bases at V and 4 bases at J, with 16 bases between. This CDR3 comprises 15 residues. Germline V gene sequence: CDR1 MGHDK, CDR2 SYGVNS. CDR3 sequence: CASSANRAPGETQYF. CDR3 nucleotide sequence: TGTGCCAGCAGTGCGAACAGGGCGCCGGGAGAGACCCAGTACTTC.

The gene calls are TRBV6-6 and TRBJ2-5, with D unresolved. Germline lookup yields CDR1 MNHNY and CDR2 SVGAGI (reference sequence). Between the trimmed V and J ends, which lost 6 bases and 3 bases, there was a span of 14 bases. The CDR3 runs to 14 residues. The CDR3 bases are TGTGCCAGCAGACATGGGCGCGCGAAAGAGACCCAGTACTTC. As protein: CASRHGRAKETQYF.

The chain carries TRBV10-3 and TRBJ2-1, with D perhaps TRBD2 (6 bases). Germline CDR1 is ENHRY and CDR2 is SYGVKD. This CDR3 is built from 19 residues. V was shortened by 3 bases and J by 4 bases, with 25 bases between the two germline ends. The CDR3 sequence: CAISDQVARGNQPYNEQFF. The CDR3 bases are TGTGCCATCAGTGACCAAGTGGCTCGGGGGAACCAACCGTACAATGAGCAGTTCTTC.

This sequence joins TRBV7-2 and TRBJ2-3; TRBD1 agrees at 8 bases. The CDR3 spans 15 residues. V was pared by 5 bases and J by 3 bases, with 7 bases of the junction left unmatched. Germline CDR1 SGHTA, CDR2 FQGNSA. CDR3 coding DNA: TGTGCCAGCAGCCCTAGGACAGGGAGAACAGATACGCAGTATTTT. Its protein product is CASSPRTGRTDTQYF. The entire variable domain, with the rest obtained from reference TRBV7-2 and TRBJ2-3, is as follows: GAGVSQSPSNKVTEKGKDVELRCDPISGHTALYWYRQSLGQGLEFLIYFQGNSAPDKSGLPSDRFSAERTGGSVSTLTIQRTQQEDSAVYLCASSPRTGRTDTQYFGPGTRLTVL.

CDR3 nucleotides: TGTGCCAGCAGCCAAGACTTCAGCGGGGGGGCCACCGGGGAGCTGTTTTTT. Amino acid sequence: CASSQDFSGGATGELFF. The chain uses TRBV4-2 and TRBJ2-2; 10 bases agree with TRBD2. Germline CDR1 reads LGHNA; CDR2 reads YNFKEQ. Losses at the gene ends were 0 bases for V and 4 bases for J; bases not matched to a gene: 5. This CDR3 has 17 amino acids.

This rearrangement joins TRBV9 to TRBJ1-2; weak D call: TRBD1 (6 bases). V lost 1 base and J 0 bases, leaving 7 bases between the germline ends. Germline CDR1 reads SGDLS; CDR2 reads YYNGEE. CDR3 length: 14 residues. The CDR3: CASSVTGSNYGYTF. CDR3 coding DNA: TGTGCCAGCAGCGTAACAGGGTCTAACTATGGCTACACCTTC.

The chain recombines TRBV7-9 with TRBJ2-3, with 8 bases aligning to TRBD1. The V segment lost 1 base and the J segment 4 bases; nucleotides outside the gene matches: 4. Germline CDR1 is SEHNR and CDR2 is FQNEAQ (reference sequence). The CDR3 totals 15 residues. CDR3 residues: CASSLGQGLPDTQYF. The DNA for the CDR3 is TGTGCCAGCAGCTTAGGACAGGGGTTGCCAGATACGCAGTATTTT. The full variable domain, rest sourced from reference TRBV7-9 and TRBJ2-3, is DTGVSQNPRHKITKRGQNVTFRCDPISEHNRLYWYRQTLGQGPEFLTYFQNEAQLEKSRLLSDRFSAERPKGSFSTLEIQRTEQGDSAMYLCASSLGQGLPDTQYFGPGTRLTVL.

This rearrangement joins TRBV12-5 to TRBJ2-3, with D unresolved. CDR1 is LGHNT and CDR2 is FRNRAP in the germline V gene. Trimming removed 1 base from V and 0 bases from J, with 2 bases in between. This CDR3 is built from 13 residues. CDR3 bases: TGTGCTAGTGGTTTGGCTAGCACAGATACGCAGTATTTT. This sequence encodes CASGLASTDTQYF.